What follows is one TCR beta chain and its context. What antigen it recognizes has not been identified. Nothing much larger sits one base from this clone, and base qualities are not available. This entry is derived from a study of STAT5B mutations in CD4+ large granular lymphocyte leukemia (dated by TCRdb to the early 2020s). Regarding the complete study: Among the healthy controls, the CDR3 'QG' motif was associated with a particular HLA allele. TCRbeta repertoires of CD4+ T-cell large granular lymphocyte leukemia patients were compared with those of healthy blood donors. Flow cytometry on FACSCanto II or FACSVerse showed that the purified fractions were more than 95% pure among lymphocytes. Summary of the overall study and its limitations: Each patient's main leukemic clonotypes were private, but approximately 25% of these clonotypes showed up at low frequency in the non-leukemic repertoires of other patients. The data were not HLA-matched, and the higher clonality in CD4+ T-LGLL than in CD8+ T-LGLL could be due to the relatively small sample size. CD4-sorted patient repertoires appeared more clonal than healthy CD4+ repertoires, and this difference persisted after removing the putative leukemic clones. Enrichment of TRBV06-family usage was observed among the top patient clones (8/27) relative to healthy controls (2/35).

Healthy controls were roughly 37 blood donors whose buffy coats came from the Finnish Red Cross blood service. All TCR-sequenced material derived from peripheral blood: patient blood samples and healthy donor buffy coats. Ficoll-Hypaque gradient centrifugation was used to isolate peripheral blood mononuclear cells. CD4+ cells were purified magnetically from the buffy coats of healthy controls. Genomic DNA was extracted with the Gentra Puregene Cell and Tissue kit and quantified on a Qubit 2.0 fluorometer. TCRbeta rearrangements were sequenced from genomic DNA using the immunoSEQ assay at survey resolution. From the authors' description of their analysis: In the TCR sequencing data, the lowest productive clonotype frequency that could be detected was 2.59 x 10-5. Only productive TCRbeta rearrangements, defined as complete and in-frame sequences, were included in the analyses. The clonality of each sample was calculated as Simpson clonality in the immunoSEQ Analyzer version 3.0. Clones were categorized by frequency as very rare, small, medium, large (1-20%) or hyperexpanded (>20%). Generation probabilities were estimated with OLGA 1.2.3, V-gene circos plots were generated with VDJtools, specificities were searched for in VDJdb, and CDR3 motifs were identified with GLIPH. TCRdb's version of the immuneACCESS table is confined to in-frame rearrangements and falls short of the full clone set. An unresolved V gene accounts for under half of the shortfall where checked; the remainder is of unknown origin. For V, J and clone size, that table is used; D and trimming come from the DNA. The sample table records more than 30,000 clones; around four fifths of these occur just once. The ten most abundant clones make up 2.1% of the sample.

From a lookup of the germline V gene, CDR1 and CDR2 are SGHDT and YYEEEE. V and J are truncated by 2 bases and 3 bases respectively, leaving an intervening sequence of 9 bases. The CDR3 sequence holds 15 residues, the cysteine and phenylalanine included. Only the CDR3 DNA stays, 45 bases, in frame from base 1. Specimen: CD4+ T cells from blood buffy coats. The TCR sequence derives from a human donor in good health. The chain was built from TRBV5-6 and TRBJ1-6; confidence is insufficient to name the D gene. In nucleotides, the sequence is TGTGCCAGCAGCTTCATGGTCCTCTATAATTCACCCCTCCACTTT. It codes for CASSFMVLYNSPLHF.